A selection of T cell receptor beta chains follows, all from one sample in a study of T cell responses to AZD1222 COVID-19 vaccine. Sequenced by immunoSEQ multiplex PCR; TCRdb stores in-frame clones only, minus some. Of 150,000 to 200,000 clones listed, under 95% were seen once; the top ten hold under 1.2%. The sequenced sample was peripheral blood, obtained 28 days after the second AZD1222 dose. The receptors come from an adult who received the AZD1222 COVID-19 vaccine. The CDR3 runs from the conserved cysteine through the conserved F or W. D genes are given only for firm matches.

J gene	D gene	V gene	CDR3 protein
TRBJ1-2	TRBD1	TRBV5-1	CASYPGQEGYGYTF
TRBJ2-6	-	TRBV3-1/TRBV3-2	CASSQDPPLGANVLTF
TRBJ1-6	-	TRBV9	CASSVGSAGNSPLHF
TRBJ2-3	-	TRBV2	CASKDGAGRTDTQYF
TRBJ2-5	TRBD1	TRBV7-8	CASSLDIRTGAQTQYF
TRBJ2-1	TRBD1	TRBV7-3	CASSEQGARDEQFF
TRBJ1-5	TRBD1	TRBV7-9	CASSLVGQGNSNQPQHF
TRBJ2-2	-	TRBV10-3	CAINPTENGELFF
TRBJ2-1	TRBD1	TRBV10-1	CASSGRRQGEQFF
TRBJ1-1	-	TRBV11-2	CASSLFTYRAEAFF
TRBJ1-1	-	TRBV5-1	CASSEGVGLMNTEAFF
TRBJ2-1	-	TRBV6-1	CASSEEYNLYSYNEQFF
TRBJ1-1	-	TRBV5-1	CASSQDPNTEAFF
TRBJ2-7	-	TRBV7-6	CASSLAAAGLSSYEQYF
TRBJ1-5	-	TRBV6-5	CASSYSMSDNQPQHF
TRBJ1-6	-	TRBV6-6	CASNRDSPLHF
TRBJ1-6	-	TRBV5-3	CARNNGERSPLHF
TRBJ1-4	-	TRBV7-9	CASSYPPIRDTHEKLFF
TRBJ2-1	-	TRBV15	CATSRDLGEHLNEQFF
TRBJ1-1	-	TRBV12-3/TRBV12-4	CASSLSPLGGAFF
TRBJ1-2	-	TRBV20-1	CSASVHGLNYGYTF
TRBJ2-2	-	TRBV12-3/TRBV12-4	CASMVWGTGELFF
TRBJ1-6	-	TRBV9	CASSARVEAWSPLHF
TRBJ1-5	-	TRBV5-8	CASSAFNQPQHF
TRBJ1-1	-	TRBV5-1	CASKDRGANTEAFF
TRBJ2-5	-	TRBV2	CASSEGGIPQETQYF
TRBJ2-1	TRBD2	TRBV5-6	CASSVPLAGVGSNEQFF
TRBJ2-7	TRBD2	TRBV10-2	CASQAGGHEQYF